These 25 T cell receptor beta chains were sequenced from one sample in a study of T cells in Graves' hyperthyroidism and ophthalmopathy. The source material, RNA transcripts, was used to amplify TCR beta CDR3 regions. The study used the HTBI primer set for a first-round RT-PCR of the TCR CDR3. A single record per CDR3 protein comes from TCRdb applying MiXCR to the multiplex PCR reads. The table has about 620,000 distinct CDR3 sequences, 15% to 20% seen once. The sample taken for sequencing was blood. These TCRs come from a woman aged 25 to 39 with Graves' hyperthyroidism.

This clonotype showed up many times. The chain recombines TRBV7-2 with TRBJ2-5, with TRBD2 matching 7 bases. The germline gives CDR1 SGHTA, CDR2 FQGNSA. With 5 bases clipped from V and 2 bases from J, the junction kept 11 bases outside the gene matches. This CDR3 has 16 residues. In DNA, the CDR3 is TGTGCCAGCAGCCCCGGGACTATACTCGTTCAAGAGACCCAGTACTTC. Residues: CASSPGTILVQETQYF.

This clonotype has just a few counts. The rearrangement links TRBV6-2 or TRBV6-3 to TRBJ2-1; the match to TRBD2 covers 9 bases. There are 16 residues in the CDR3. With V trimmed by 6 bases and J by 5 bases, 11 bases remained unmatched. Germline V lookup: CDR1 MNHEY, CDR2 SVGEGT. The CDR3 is CASSPLAGGPNNEQFF. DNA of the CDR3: TGTGCCAGCAGCCCCTTGGCGGGAGGGCCTAACAATGAGCAGTTCTTC.

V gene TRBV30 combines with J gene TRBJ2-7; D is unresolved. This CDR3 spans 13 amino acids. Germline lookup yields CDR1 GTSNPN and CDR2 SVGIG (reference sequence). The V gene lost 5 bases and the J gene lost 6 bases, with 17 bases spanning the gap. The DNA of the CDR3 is TGTGCCTGGGGCCCCGACTGGGTCAGCGAGCAGTACTTC. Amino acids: CAWGPDWVSEQYF.

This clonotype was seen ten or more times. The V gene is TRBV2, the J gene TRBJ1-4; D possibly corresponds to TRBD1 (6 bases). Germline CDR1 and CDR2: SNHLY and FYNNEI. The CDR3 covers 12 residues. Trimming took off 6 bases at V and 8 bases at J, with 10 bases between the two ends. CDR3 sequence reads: CASRRGEEKLFF. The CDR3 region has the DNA TGTGCCAGCAGAAGGGGGGAAGAAAAACTGTTTTTT.

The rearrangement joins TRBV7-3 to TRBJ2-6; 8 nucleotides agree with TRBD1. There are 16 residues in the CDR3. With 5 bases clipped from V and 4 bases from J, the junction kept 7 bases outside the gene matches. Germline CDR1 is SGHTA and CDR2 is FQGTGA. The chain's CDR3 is CASSPQGARGANVLTF. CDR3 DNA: TGTGCCAGCAGCCCCCAGGGGGCGCGAGGGGCCAACGTCCTGACTTTC.

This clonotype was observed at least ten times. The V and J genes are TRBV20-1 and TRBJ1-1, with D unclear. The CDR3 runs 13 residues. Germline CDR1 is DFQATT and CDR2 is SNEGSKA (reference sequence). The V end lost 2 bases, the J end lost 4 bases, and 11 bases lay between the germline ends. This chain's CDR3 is CSARWAGSTEAFF. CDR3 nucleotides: TGCAGTGCTAGATGGGCAGGTTCCACTGAAGCTTTCTTT.

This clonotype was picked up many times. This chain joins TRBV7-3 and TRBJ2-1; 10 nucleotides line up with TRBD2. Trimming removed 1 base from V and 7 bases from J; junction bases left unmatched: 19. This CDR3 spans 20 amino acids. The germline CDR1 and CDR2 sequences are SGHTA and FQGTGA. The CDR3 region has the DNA TGTGCCAGCAGCTTAAAGCCAGGGGTCGGCAGCGGGAGGGAGCGAAATGAGCAGTTCTTC. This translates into CASSLKPGVGSGRERNEQFF.

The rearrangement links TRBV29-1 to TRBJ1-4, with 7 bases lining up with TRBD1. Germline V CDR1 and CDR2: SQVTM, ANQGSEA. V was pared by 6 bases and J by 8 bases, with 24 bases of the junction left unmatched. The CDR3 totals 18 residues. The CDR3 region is CSVGGITGAGVSGEKLFF. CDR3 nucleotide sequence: TGCAGCGTGGGGGGTATCACAGGGGCTGGAGTATCAGGGGAAAAACTGTTTTTT.

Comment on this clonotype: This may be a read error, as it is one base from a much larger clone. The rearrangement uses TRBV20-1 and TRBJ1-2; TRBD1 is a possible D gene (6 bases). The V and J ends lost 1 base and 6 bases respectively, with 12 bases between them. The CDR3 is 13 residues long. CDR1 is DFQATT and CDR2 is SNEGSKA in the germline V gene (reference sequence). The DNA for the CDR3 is TGCAGTGCTAGAGGTCTAAGGGACAATGGCTACACCTTC. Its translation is CSARGLRDNGYTF.

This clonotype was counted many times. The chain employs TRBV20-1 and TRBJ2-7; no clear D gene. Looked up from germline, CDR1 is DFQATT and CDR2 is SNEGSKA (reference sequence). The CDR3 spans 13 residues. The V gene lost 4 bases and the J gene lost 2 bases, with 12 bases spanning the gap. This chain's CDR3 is CSAIYDSAYEQYF. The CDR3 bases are TGCAGTGCTATTTATGACTCTGCCTACGAGCAGTACTTC.

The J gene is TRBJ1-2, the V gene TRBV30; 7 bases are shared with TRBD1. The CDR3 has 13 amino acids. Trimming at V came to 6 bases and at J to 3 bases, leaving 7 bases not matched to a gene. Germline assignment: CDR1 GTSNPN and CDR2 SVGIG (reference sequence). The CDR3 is CACSTGRYYGYTF. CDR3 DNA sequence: TGTGCCTGCTCGACAGGGCGGTACTATGGCTACACCTTC.

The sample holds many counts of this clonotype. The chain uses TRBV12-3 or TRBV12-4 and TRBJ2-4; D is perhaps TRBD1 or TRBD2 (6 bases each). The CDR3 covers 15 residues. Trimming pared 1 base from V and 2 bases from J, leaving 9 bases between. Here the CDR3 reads CASSLGGTTKNIQYF. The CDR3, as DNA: TGTGCCAGCAGTTTAGGCGGGACAACCAAAAACATTCAGTACTTC.

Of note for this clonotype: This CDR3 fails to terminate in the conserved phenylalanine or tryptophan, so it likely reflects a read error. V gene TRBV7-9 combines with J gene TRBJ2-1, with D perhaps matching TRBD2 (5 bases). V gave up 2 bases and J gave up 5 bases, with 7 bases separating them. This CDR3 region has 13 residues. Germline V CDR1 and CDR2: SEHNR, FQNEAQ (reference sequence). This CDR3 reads CASSLRRNNEQFL. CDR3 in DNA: TGTGCCAGCAGCTTAAGGAGGAACAATGAGCAGTTCCTC.

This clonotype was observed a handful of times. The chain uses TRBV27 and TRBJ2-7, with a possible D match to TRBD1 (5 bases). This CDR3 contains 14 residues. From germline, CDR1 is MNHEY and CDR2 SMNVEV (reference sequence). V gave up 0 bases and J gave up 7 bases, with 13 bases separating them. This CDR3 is CASSLSPQGPEQYF. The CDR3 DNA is TGTGCCAGCAGTTTATCGCCCCAGGGTCCAGAGCAGTACTTC.

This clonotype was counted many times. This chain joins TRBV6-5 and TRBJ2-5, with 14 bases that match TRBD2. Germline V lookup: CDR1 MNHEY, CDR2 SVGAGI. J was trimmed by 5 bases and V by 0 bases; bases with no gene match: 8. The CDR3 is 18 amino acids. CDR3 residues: CASSYSAGLAGETETQYF. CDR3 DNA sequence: TGTGCCAGCAGTTACTCGGCGGGACTAGCGGGAGAGACGGAGACCCAGTACTTC.

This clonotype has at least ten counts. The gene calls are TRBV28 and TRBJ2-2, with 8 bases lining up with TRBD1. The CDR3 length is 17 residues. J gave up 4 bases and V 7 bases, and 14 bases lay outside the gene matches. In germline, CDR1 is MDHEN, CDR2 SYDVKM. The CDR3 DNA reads TGTGCCAGCAATACTAGGTCAACAGGGGGATTCACCGGGGAGCTGTTTTTT. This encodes CASNTRSTGGFTGELFF.

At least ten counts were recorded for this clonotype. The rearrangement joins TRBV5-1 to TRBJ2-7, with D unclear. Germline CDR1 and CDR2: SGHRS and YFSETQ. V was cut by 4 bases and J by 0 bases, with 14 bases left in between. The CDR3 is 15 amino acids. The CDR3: CASSISGILSYEQYF. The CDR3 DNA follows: TGCGCCAGCAGCATATCAGGAATCCTCTCCTACGAGCAGTACTTC.

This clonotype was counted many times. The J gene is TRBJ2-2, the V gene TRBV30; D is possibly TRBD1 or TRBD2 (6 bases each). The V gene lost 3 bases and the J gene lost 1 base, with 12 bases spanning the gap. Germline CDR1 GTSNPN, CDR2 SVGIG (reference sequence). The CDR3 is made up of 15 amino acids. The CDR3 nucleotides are TGTGCCTGGAGCCGCGGGACAATGAACACCGGGGAGCTGTTTTTT. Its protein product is CAWSRGTMNTGELFF.

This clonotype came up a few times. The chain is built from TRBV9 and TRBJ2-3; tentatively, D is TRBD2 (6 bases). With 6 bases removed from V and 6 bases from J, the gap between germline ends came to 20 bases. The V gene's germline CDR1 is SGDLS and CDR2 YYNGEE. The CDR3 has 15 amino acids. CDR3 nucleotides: TGTGCCAGCACCTCGAGGGACTGGGACGGTGATACGCAGTATTTT. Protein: CASTSRDWDGDTQYF.

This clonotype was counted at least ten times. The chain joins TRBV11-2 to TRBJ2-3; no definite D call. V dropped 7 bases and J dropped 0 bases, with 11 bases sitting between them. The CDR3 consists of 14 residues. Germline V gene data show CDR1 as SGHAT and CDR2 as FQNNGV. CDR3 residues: CASKPTPSTDTQYF. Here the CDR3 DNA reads TGTGCCAGCAAACCGACCCCTAGCACAGATACGCAGTATTTT.

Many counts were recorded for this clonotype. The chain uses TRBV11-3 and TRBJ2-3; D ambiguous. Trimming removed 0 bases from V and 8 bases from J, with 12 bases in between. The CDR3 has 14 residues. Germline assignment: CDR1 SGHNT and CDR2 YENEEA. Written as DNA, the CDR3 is TGTGCCAGCAGCTTAGATCAGGAGTGGAGTACGCAGTATTTT. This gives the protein CASSLDQEWSTQYF.

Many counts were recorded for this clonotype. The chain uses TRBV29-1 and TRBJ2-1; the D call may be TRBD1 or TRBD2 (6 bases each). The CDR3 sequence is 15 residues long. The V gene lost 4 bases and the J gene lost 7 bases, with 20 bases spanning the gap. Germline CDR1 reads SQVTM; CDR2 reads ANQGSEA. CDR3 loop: CSVVELAGGGNEQFF. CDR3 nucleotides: TGCAGCGTTGTCGAGTTAGCTGGAGGGGGGAATGAGCAGTTCTTC.

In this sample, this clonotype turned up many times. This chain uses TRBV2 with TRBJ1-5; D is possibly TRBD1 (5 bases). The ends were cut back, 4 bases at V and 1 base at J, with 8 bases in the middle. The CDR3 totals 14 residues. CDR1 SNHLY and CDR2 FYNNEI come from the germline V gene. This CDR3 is CASSGTWSNQPQHF. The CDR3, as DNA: TGTGCCAGCAGTGGGACATGGAGCAATCAGCCCCAGCATTTT.

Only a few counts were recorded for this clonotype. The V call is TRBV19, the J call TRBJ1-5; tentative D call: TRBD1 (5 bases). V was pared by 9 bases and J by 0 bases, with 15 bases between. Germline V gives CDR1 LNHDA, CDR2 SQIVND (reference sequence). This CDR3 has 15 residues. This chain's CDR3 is CASRGRTDSNQPQHF. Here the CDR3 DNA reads TGTGCCAGCCGGGGGAGGACGGATAGCAATCAGCCCCAGCATTTT.

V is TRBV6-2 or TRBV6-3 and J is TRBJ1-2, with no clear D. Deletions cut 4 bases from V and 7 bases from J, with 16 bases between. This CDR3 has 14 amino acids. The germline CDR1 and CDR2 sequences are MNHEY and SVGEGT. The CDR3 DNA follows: TGTGCCAGCAGTTTATCATGGGGAGGGCCTGGCTACACCTTC. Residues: CASSLSWGGPGYTF.